Listed here are 8 T cell receptor beta chains from one sample, sequenced in a study of Graves' ophthalmopathy and Graves' hyperthyroidism. Amplification of the TCR beta CDR3 regions used RNA transcripts (as template). Following a first-round RT-PCR that used HTBI primers, a second-round multiplex PCR was carried out. One entry per CDR3 protein results from TCRdb running MiXCR on the multiplex PCR reads. The profile shows roughly 160,000 distinct CDR3 sequences, less than 45% of them singletons. The sample consisted of peripheral blood. These receptors all stem from a woman aged 40 to 49 with Graves' ophthalmopathy.

This clonotype was detected ten times or more. The chain links TRBV27 to TRBJ2-7; 7 nucleotides agree with TRBD2. The CDR3 contains 13 residues. Germline loops: CDR1 MNHEY, CDR2 SMNVEV (reference sequence). Trimming cost V 1 base and J 7 bases; bases outside gene matches: 4. The CDR3 region is CASSLWGGREQYF. CDR3 coding DNA: TGTGCCAGCAGTTTATGGGGCGGGAGAGAGCAGTACTTC.

The chain is built from TRBV6-2 or TRBV6-3 and TRBJ2-2, with D possibly matching TRBD2 (6 bases). V lost 8 bases and J 6 bases, leaving 10 bases between the germline ends. This CDR3 contains 12 residues. Germline values: CDR1 MNHEY, CDR2 SVGEGT. In DNA form, the CDR3 reads TGTGCCAGCGTTAGCGGACCCGGGGAGCTGTTTTTT. Protein sequence: CASVSGPGELFF.

In this sample, this clonotype turned up many times. The chain couples TRBV12-5 to TRBJ1-2; maybe TRBD1 (5 bases). CDR3 length: 14 amino acids. Trimming stripped 7 bases from V and 0 bases from J, with 12 bases between. The germline gives CDR1 LGHNT, CDR2 FRNRAP. The CDR3 loop reads CASENWGANYGYTF. The CDR3, as DNA: TGTGCTAGTGAAAATTGGGGGGCTAACTATGGCTACACCTTC.

The V gene is TRBV6-1, the J gene TRBJ2-7; 10 bases line up with TRBD2. V shed 1 base and J 0 bases; nucleotides not matched to a gene: 0. Germline V gene data show CDR1 as MNHNS and CDR2 as SASEGT. The CDR3 consists of 15 residues. The CDR3 nucleotides read TGTGCCAGCAGTGAAGGGACTAGCGGCTCCTACGAGCAGTACTTC. Its translation is CASSEGTSGSYEQYF.

V and J are TRBV6-1 and TRBJ2-7; 7 bases are shared with TRBD1. Unmatched junction bases numbered 9, after V lost 6 bases and J lost 1 base. The CDR3 covers 15 residues. The V gene's germline CDR1 is MNHNS and CDR2 SASEGT. The CDR3 is CASSQSQTGSYEQYF. The CDR3 nucleotides read TGTGCCAGCAGCCAATCACAGACAGGGTCCTACGAGCAGTACTTC.

This clonotype appeared many times. The chain carries TRBV28 and TRBJ1-5, with 11 bases fitting TRBD1. Germline V gene data show CDR1 as MDHEN and CDR2 as SYDVKM. The trim removed 6 bases at V and 4 bases at J, leaving 8 bases unmatched. CDR3 length equals 16 residues. The CDR3 nucleotides read TGTGCCAGCAGGCCGGAAGGGACAGGGGGTAATCAGCCCCAGCATTTT. This sequence encodes CASRPEGTGGNQPQHF. Full variable domain (missing parts from reference TRBV28 and TRBJ1-5): DVKVTQSSRYLVKRTGEKVFLECVQDMDHENMFWYRQDPGLGLRLIYFSYDVKMKEKGDIPEGYSVSREKKERFSLILESASTNQTSMYLCASRPEGTGGNQPQHFGDGTRLSIL.

This clonotype was seen at least ten times. This chain uses TRBV5-5 with TRBJ1-5; 9 bases are shared with TRBD1. The germline V gene encodes CDR1 SGHKS and CDR2 YYEKEE (reference sequence). V gave up 6 bases and J gave up 7 bases; unmatched junction bases: 5. This CDR3 contains 13 residues. The CDR3 loop is CASTDRGYQPQHF. As DNA, the CDR3 is TGTGCCAGCACAGACAGGGGGTACCAGCCCCAGCATTTT. Complete variable domain (other parts from reference TRBV5-5 and TRBJ1-5): DAGVTQSPTHLIKTRGQQVTLRCSPISGHKSVSWYQQVLGQGPQFIFQYYEKEERGRGNFPDRFSARQFPNYSSELNVNALLLGDSALYLCASTDRGYQPQHFGDGTRLSIL.

This clonotype appeared once. The V call is TRBV6-2 or TRBV6-3, the J call TRBJ1-2, with D unclear. Trimming shortened V by 3 bases and J by 3 bases, and 5 bases separated the two germline ends. There are 12 residues in the CDR3. Germline loops: CDR1 MNHEY, CDR2 SVGEGT. The CDR3 DNA follows: TGTGCCAGCAGTTATACGGACTATGGCTACACCTTC. Protein sequence: CASSYTDYGYTF.